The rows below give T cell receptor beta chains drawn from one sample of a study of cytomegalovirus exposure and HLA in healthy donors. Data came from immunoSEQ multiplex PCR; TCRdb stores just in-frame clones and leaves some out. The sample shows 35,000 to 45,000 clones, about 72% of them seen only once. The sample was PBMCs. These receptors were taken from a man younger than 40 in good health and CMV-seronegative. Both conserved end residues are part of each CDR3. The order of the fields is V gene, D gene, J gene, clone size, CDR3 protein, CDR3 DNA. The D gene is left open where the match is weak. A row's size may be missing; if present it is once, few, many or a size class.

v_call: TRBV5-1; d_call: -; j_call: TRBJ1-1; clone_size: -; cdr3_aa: CASSPAGGSHTEAFF; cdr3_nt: TGCGCCAGCAGCCCGGCGGGGGGATCCCACACTGAAGCTTTCTTT
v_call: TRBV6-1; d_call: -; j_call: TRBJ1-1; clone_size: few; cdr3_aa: CASSEAGMNTEAFF; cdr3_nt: TGTGCCAGCAGTGAGGCAGGGATGAACACTGAAGCTTTCTTT
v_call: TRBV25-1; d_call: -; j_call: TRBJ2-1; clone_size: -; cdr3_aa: CASSELGTMDEQFF; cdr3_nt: TGTGCCAGCAGTGAATTGGGCACAATGGATGAGCAGTTCTTC
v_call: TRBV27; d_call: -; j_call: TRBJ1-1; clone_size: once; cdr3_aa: CASSNGQNTEAFF; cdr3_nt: TGTGCCAGCAGTAACGGACAAAACACTGAAGCTTTCTTT
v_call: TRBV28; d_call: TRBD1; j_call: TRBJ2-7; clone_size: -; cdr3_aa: CASSARQGASYEQYF; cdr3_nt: TGTGCCAGCAGTGCGCGACAGGGGGCATCTTACGAGCAGTACTTC
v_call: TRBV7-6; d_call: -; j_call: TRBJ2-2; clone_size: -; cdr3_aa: CASSPLQGDTGELFF; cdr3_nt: TGTGCCAGCAGCCCCCTTCAGGGTGATACCGGGGAGCTGTTTTTT
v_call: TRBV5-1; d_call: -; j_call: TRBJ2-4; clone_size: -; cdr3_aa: CASSLSAGRNIQYF; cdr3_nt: TGCGCCAGCAGCTTGAGTGCAGGGCGAAACATTCAGTACTTC
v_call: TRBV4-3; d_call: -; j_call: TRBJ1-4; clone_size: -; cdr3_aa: CASSQNRQPRNEKLFF; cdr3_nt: TGCGCCAGCAGCCAAAACAGACAACCCAGGAATGAAAAACTGTTTTTT
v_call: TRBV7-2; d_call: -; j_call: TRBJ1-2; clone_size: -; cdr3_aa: CASSPPGGAYGYTF; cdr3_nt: TGTGCCAGCAGCCCACCAGGAGGGGCCTATGGCTACACCTTC
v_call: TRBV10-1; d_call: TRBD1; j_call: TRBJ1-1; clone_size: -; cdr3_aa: CASSEGQGREAFF; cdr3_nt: TGCGCCAGCAGTGAGGGACAGGGCCGTGAAGCTTTCTTT
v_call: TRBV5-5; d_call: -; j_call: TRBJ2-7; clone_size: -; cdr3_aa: CASSLAVYEQYF; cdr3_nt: TGTGCCAGCAGCTTGGCGGTCTACGAGCAGTACTTC
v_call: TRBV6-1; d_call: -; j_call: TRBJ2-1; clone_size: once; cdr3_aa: CASSEGTDYNEQFF; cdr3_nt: TGTGCCAGCAGTGAAGGGACAGATTACAATGAGCAGTTCTTC
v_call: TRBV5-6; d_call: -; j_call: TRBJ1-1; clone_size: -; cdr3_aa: CASSWGRQNTEAFF; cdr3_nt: TGTGCCAGCAGCTGGGGCCGGCAGAACACTGAAGCTTTCTTT
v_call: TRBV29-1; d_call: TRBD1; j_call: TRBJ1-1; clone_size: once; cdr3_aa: CSVERDRGEAFF; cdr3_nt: TGCAGCGTTGAAAGGGACAGGGGTGAAGCTTTCTTT
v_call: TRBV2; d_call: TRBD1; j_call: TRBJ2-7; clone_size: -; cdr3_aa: CASRADRGGFYEQYF; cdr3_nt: TGTGCCAGCAGGGCGGACAGGGGAGGATTTTACGAGCAGTACTTC
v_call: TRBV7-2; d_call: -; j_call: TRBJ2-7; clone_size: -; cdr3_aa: CASSPFTYEQYF; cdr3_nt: TGTGCCAGCAGTCCGTTTACCTACGAGCAGTACTTC
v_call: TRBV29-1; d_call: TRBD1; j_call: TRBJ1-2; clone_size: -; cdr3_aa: CSVQKGAWGYTF; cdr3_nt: TGCAGCGTTCAAAAGGGGGCGTGGGGCTACACCTTC
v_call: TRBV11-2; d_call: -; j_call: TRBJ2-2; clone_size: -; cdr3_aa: CASSRERGELFF; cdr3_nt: TGTGCCAGCAGTCGAGAGAGGGGGGAGCTGTTTTTT
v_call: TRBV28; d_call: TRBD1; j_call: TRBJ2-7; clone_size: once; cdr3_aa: CASRLTGPSYEQYF; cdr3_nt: TGTGCCAGCAGGCTGACAGGGCCCTCCTACGAGCAGTACTTC
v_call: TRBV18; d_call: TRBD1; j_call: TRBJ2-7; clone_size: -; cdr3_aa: CASSPLTGSYEQYF; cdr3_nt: TGTGCCAGCTCACCACTGACAGGGTCCTACGAGCAGTACTTC
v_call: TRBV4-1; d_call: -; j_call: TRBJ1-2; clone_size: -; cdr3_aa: CASSQEVKGFSNYGYTF; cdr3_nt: TGCGCCAGCAGCCAAGAAGTGAAGGGGTTCTCGAACTATGGCTACACCTTC
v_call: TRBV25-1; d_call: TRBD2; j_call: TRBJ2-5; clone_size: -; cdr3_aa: CASSEGTSGQETQYF; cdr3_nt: TGTGCCAGCAGTGAAGGGACTAGCGGCCAAGAGACCCAGTACTTC
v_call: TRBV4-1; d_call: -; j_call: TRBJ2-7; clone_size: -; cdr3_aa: CASSQETVEGYEQYF; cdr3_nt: TGCGCCAGCAGCCAAGAGACAGTGGAGGGGTACGAGCAGTACTTC
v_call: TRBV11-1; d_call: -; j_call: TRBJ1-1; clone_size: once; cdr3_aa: CASSLLRTEAFF; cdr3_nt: TGTGCCAGCAGCCTCCTCCGCACTGAAGCTTTCTTT
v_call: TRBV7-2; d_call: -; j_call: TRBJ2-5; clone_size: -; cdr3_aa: CASSLGVGGETQYF; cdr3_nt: TGTGCCAGCAGCTTAGGGGTGGGCGGGGAGACCCAGTACTTC
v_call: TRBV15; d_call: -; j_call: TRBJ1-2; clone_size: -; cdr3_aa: CATSRRGEGRNGYTF; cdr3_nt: TGTGCCACCAGCAGGCGGGGAGAGGGAAGGAATGGCTACACCTTC
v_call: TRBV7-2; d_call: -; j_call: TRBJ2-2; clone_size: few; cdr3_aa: CASSPGLGGGELFF; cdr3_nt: TGTGCCAGCAGCCCGGGACTGGGGGGAGGGGAGCTGTTTTTT
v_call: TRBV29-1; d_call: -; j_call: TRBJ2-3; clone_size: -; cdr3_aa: CSVELSGDTQYF; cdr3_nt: TGCAGCGTTGAATTATCGGGGGATACGCAGTATTTT
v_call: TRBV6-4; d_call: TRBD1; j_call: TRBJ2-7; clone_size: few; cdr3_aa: CASSGQGERKVEQYF; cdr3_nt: TGTGCCAGCAGTGGACAGGGGGAGAGAAAGGTCGAGCAGTACTTC
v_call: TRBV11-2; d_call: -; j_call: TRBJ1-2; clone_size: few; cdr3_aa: CASSLGGGGLNYGYTF; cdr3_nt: TGTGCCAGCAGCTTAGGGGGGGGCGGCCTTAACTATGGCTACACCTTC
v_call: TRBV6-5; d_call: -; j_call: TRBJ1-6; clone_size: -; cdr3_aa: CASSYGSIYNSPLHF; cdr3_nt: TGTGCCAGCAGTTATGGGAGTATCTATAATTCACCCCTCCACTTT
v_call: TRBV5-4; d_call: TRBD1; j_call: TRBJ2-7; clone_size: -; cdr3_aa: CASSRGQGSSYEQYF; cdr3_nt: TGTGCCAGCAGCCGCGGACAGGGATCCTCCTACGAGCAGTACTTC
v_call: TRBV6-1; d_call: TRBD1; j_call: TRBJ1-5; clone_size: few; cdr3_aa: CASYGQGGSNQPQHF; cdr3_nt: TGTGCCAGTTACGGACAGGGGGGATCCAATCAGCCCCAGCATTTT
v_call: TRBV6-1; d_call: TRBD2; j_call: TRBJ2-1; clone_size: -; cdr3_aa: CASSEYGGGANEQFF; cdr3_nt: TGTGCCAGCAGTGAATATGGCGGGGGGGCCAATGAGCAGTTCTTC
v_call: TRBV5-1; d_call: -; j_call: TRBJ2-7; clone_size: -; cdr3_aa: CASSYSGRLPYEQYF; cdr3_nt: TGCGCCAGCAGCTATAGCGGACGCCTACCCTACGAGCAGTACTTC
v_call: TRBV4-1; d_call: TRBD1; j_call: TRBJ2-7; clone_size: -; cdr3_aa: CASSVRQGYSSYEQYF; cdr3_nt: TGCGCCAGCAGCGTCAGACAGGGGTACTCCTCCTACGAGCAGTACTTC
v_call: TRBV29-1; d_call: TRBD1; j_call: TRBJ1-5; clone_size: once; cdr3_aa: CSVAGTGDQPQHF; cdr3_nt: TGCAGCGTGGCCGGGACAGGGGACCAGCCCCAGCATTTT
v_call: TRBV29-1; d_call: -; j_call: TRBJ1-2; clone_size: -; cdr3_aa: CSVQGVAPYYGYTF; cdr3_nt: TGCAGCGTCCAAGGGGTGGCCCCCTACTATGGCTACACCTTC
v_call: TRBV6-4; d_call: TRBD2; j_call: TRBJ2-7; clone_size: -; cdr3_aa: CASSDGTSAYEQYF; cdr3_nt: TGTGCCAGCAGTGACGGTACTAGCGCCTACGAGCAGTACTTC
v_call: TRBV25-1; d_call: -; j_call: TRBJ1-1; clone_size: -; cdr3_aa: CASSLTLGGTEAFF; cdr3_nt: TGTGCCAGCAGCCTCACGCTAGGGGGAACTGAAGCTTTCTTT
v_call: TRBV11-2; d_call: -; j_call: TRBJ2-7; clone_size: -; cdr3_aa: CASSWGGQGKGF; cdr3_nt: TGTGCCAGCAGCTGGGGGGGGCAGGGAAAGGGTTTC
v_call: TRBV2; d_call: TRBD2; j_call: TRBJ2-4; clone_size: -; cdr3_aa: CASRTSGGNIQYF; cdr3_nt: TGTGCCAGCAGGACTAGCGGGGGAAACATTCAGTACTTC
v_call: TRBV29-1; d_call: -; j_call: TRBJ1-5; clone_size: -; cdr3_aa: CSARTGSNQPQHF; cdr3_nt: TGCAGCGCTAGAACAGGGAGTAATCAGCCCCAGCATTTT
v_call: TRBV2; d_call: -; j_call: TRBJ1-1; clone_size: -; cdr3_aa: CASSEAGRHTEAFF; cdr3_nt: TGTGCCAGCAGTGAAGCCGGGAGACACACTGAAGCTTTCTTT
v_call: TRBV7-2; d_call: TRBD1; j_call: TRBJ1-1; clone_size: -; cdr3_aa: CASSLTGENTEAFF; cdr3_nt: TGTGCCAGCAGCTTAACAGGGGAGAACACTGAAGCTTTCTTT
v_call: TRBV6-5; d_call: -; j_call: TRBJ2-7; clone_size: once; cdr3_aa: CASSYSGGSYEQYF; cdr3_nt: TGTGCCAGCAGTTACTCGGGGGGCTCCTACGAGCAGTACTTC
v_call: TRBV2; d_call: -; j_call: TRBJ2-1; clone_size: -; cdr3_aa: CASDSNRDNEQFF; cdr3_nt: TGTGCCAGCGATTCTAACCGAGACAATGAGCAGTTCTTC
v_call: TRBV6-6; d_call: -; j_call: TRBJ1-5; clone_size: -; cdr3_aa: CASSMEEYSNQPQHF; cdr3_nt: TGTGCCAGCAGCATGGAGGAGTATAGCAATCAGCCCCAGCATTTT
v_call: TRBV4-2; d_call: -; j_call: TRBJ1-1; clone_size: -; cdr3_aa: CASSHATGYSEAFF; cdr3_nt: TGTGCCAGCAGCCATGCAACAGGGTACAGTGAAGCTTTCTTT
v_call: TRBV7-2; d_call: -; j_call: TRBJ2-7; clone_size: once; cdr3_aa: CASNPNRVTNYEQYF; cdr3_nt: TGTGCCAGCAACCCCAACAGGGTAACCAACTACGAGCAGTACTTC
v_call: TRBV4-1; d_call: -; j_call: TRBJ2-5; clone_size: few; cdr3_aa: CASSLYPVGQTQETQYF; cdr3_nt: TGCGCCAGCAGCCTATACCCGGTCGGACAGACTCAAGAGACCCAGTACTTC
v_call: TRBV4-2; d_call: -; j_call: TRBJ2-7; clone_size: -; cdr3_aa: CASSQDFGYEQYF; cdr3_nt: TGTGCCAGCAGCCAAGATTTCGGGTACGAGCAGTACTTC
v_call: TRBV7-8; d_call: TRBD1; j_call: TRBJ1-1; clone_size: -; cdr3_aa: CASSLQGAPTEAFF; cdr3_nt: TGTGCCAGCAGCTTACAGGGGGCTCCCACTGAAGCTTTCTTT
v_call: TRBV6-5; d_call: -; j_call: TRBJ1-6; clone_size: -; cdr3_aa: CASSYGSSYNSPLHF; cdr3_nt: TGTGCCAGCAGTTACGGGAGCTCCTATAATTCACCCCTCCACTTT